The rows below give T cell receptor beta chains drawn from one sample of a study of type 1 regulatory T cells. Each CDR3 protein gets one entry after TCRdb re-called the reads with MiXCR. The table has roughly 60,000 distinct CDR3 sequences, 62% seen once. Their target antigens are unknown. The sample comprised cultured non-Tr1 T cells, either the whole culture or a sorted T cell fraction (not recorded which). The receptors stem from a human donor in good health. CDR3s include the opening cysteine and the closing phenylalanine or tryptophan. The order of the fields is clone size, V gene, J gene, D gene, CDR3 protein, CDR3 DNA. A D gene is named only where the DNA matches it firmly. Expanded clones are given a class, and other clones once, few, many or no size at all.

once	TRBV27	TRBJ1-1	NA	CASSFSGGNTEAFF	TGTGCCAGCAGTTTCTCCGGGGGCAACACTGAAGCTTTCTTT
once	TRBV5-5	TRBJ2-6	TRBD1	CASSTGDRVFSGANVLTF	TGTGCCAGCAGCACCGGGGACAGGGTTTTCTCTGGGGCCAACGTCCTGACTTTC
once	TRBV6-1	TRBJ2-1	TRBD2	CASSVPGGEQFF	TGTGCCAGCAGTGTACCGGGAGGTGAGCAGTTCTTC
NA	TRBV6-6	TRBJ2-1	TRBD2	CASSYSTGKLADSYNEQFF	TGTGCCAGCAGTTACTCGACAGGAAAACTAGCGGATTCCTACAATGAGCAGTTCTTC
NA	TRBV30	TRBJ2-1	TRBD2	CAWSKLAGVGSEQFF	TGTGCCTGGAGCAAACTAGCGGGAGTTGGTAGTGAGCAGTTCTTC
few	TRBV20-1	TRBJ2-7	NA	CSITGTVYEQYF	TGCAGCATAACCGGGACGGTTTACGAGCAGTACTTC
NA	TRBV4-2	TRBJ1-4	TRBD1	CASSHDPPGQRWEKLFF	TGTGCCAGCAGCCATGATCCCCCGGGACAGCGGTGGGAAAAACTGTTTTTT
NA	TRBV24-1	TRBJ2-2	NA	CATSDPTGGAGELFF	TGTGCCACCAGTGACCCGACCGGGGGCGCGGGGGAGCTGTTTTTT
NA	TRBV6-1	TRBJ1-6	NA	CASSERGHNSPLHF	TGTGCCAGCAGTGAACGGGGCCATAATTCACCCCTCCACTTT
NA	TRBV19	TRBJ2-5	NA	CASSMVRGETQYF	TGTGCCAGTAGTATGGTGAGGGGGGAGACCCAGTACTTC
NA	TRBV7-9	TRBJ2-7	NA	CASSRDGYEQYF	TGTGCCAGCAGCCGGGACGGATACGAGCAGTACTTC
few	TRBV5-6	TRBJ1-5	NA	CASSSLNQPQHF	TGTGCCAGCAGCTCACTGAATCAGCCCCAGCATTTT
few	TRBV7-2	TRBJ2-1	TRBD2	CASSPTSGNNEQFF	TGTGCCAGCAGCCCCACTAGCGGGAACAATGAGCAGTTCTTC
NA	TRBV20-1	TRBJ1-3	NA	CSARDSDGNTIYF	TGCAGTGCTAGAGATAGTGACGGAAACACCATATATTTT
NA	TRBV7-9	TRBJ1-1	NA	CASSLVRGPGTEAFF	TGTGCCAGCAGCTTAGTCCGGGGCCCGGGCACTGAAGCTTTCTTT
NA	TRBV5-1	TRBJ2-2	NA	CASSLELVGTGGLFF	TGCGCCAGCAGCTTGGAATTAGTAGGCACCGGGGGGCTGTTTTTT
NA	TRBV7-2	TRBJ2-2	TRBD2	CASSTSGRATGELFF	TGTGCCAGCAGCACTAGCGGGAGGGCCACCGGGGAGCTGTTTTTT
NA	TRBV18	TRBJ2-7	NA	CASSRDTSPYEQYF	TGTGCCAGCTCCCGGGACACCTCCCCCTACGAGCAGTACTTC
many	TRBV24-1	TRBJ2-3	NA	CATSDLDSTDTQYF	TGTGCCACCAGTGATTTGGACAGCACAGATACGCAGTATTTT
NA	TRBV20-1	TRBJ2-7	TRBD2	CSARSPSGYEQYF	TGCAGTGCTAGATCTCCTAGCGGTTACGAGCAGTACTTC
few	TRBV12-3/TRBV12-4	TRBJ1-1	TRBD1	CASSLARGTGSEAFF	TGTGCCAGCAGTTTAGCGCGGGGGACAGGGTCTGAAGCTTTCTTT
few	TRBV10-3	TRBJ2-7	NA	CAISGGTVRTYEQYF	TGTGCCATCAGTGGAGGGACTGTCAGAACCTACGAGCAGTACTTC
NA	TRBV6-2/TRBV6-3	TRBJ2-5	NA	CASSRYRAGTKEPEETQYF	TGTGCCAGCAGTAGGTACAGGGCCGGGACCAAAGAACCGGAAGAGACCCAGTACTTC
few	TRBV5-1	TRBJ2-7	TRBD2	CASSRGTSGTYEQYF	TGCGCCAGCAGCCGGGGGACTAGCGGGACCTACGAGCAGTACTTC
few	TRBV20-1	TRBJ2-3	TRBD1	CSATDRGRSDTQYF	TGCAGTGCAACAGACAGGGGGCGATCAGATACGCAGTATTTT
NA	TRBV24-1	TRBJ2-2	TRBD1	CATSDSGTGSTGELFF	TGTGCCACCAGTGATTCCGGGACAGGGTCCACCGGGGAGCTGTTTTTT
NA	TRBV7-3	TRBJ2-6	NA	CASSLYQGTGANVLTF	TGTGCCAGCAGCTTATATCAGGGCACTGGGGCCAACGTCCTGACTTTC
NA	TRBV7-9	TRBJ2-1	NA	CASSPRTKYNEQFF	TGTGCCAGCAGCCCCAGGACAAAATACAATGAGCAGTTCTTC
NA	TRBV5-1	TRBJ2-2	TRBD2	CASTLLAGDTGELFF	TGCGCCAGCACCCTACTAGCGGGAGACACCGGGGAGCTGTTTTTT
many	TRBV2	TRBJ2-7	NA	CASSVRYEQYF	TGTGCCAGCAGTGTTAGGTACGAGCAGTACTTC
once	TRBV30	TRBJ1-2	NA	CAWTGHTYGYTF	TGTGCCTGGACAGGGCACACCTATGGCTACACCTTC
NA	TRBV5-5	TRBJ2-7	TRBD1	CASSRTGGGYEQYF	TGTGCCAGCAGCCGGACAGGGGGGGGTTACGAGCAGTACTTC
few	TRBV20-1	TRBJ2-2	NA	CSARGPQGRGTGELFF	TGCAGTGCTAGGGGTCCTCAGGGGAGGGGCACCGGGGAGCTGTTTTTT
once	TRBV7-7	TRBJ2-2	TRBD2	CASSSGAGGSTGELFF	TGTGCCAGCAGCTCCGGGGCGGGAGGTTCCACCGGGGAGCTGTTTTTT